The 21 T cell receptor beta chains below all came from one sample that was sequenced in a study of T-cell reconstitution after alpha-beta-depleted transplantation in children. Preparing the TCRbeta library involved the use of unique molecular identifiers. TCRdb fed the PCR reads into MiXCR, producing one record per CDR3 protein. The sample holds a few hundred thousand distinct CDR3 sequences, 20% to 30% seen once. The starting material was PBMCs, obtained before TCRalphabeta/CD19-depleted stem cell transplant. These TCRs come from a boy in the first two years of life with Wiskott-Aldrich syndrome, due to receive a stem cell transplant.

The rearrangement joins TRBV28 to TRBJ2-5; 7 nucleotides align to TRBD2. The CDR3 has 16 residues. The J segment lost 3 bases and the V segment lost 6 bases, leaving 13 bases of the junction unmatched. The germline V gene has CDR1 MDHEN and CDR2 SYDVKM. The DNA for the CDR3 is TGTGCCAGCAGCGTCGGACTAGGTTCGGGGAAAGAGACCCAGTACTTC. Protein sequence: CASSVGLGSGKETQYF.

This clonotype was observed a few times. J is TRBJ2-1 and V is TRBV10-3; 8 positions match TRBD2. The CDR3 contains 15 residues. Germline CDR1 reads ENHRY; CDR2 reads SYGVKD. Germline trimming cut 7 bases from V and 7 bases from J; bases unmatched to any gene: 12. Here the CDR3 reads CAIKSQIAGYNEQFF. The CDR3 coding sequence is TGTGCCATCAAATCCCAGATAGCGGGGTATAATGAGCAGTTCTTC.

This clonotype has just a few counts. The chain recombines TRBV29-1 with TRBJ2-1; D is unresolved. The CDR3 totals 13 residues. Germline lookup yields CDR1 SQVTM and CDR2 ANQGSEA. V was cut by 4 bases and J by 4 bases, with 11 bases left in between. CDR3 sequence reads: CSVASWAYNEQFF. The DNA for the CDR3 is TGCAGCGTTGCTTCTTGGGCGTACAATGAGCAGTTCTTC.

V is TRBV12-3 or TRBV12-4 and J is TRBJ2-1; maybe TRBD1 (7 bases). This CDR3 region has 16 residues. Trimming stripped 6 bases from V and 2 bases from J, with 17 bases between. The CDR3 DNA reads as TGTGCCAGCAGCCGTAAGCAGGGGGGCCCCTACAATGAGCAGTTCTTC. Translating gives CASSRKQGGPYNEQFF.

This clonotype was observed a few times. The DNA for the CDR3 is TGCGCCAGCAGCTCGGGGACAGGGGCAGATACGCAGTATTTT. Protein product: CASSSGTGADTQYF. This chain joins TRBV5-1 and TRBJ2-3, with TRBD1 identical over 10 bases. V lost 3 bases, J lost 4 bases, and 2 bases stayed unmatched. CDR1 SGHRS and CDR2 YFSETQ come from the germline V gene. The CDR3 extends over 14 amino acids.

In the case of this clonotype: Sequence at one end of the junction differs from germline and may be a read error. J is TRBJ2-3 and V is TRBV11-2, with 10 bases lining up with TRBD2. Germline CDR1 reads SGHAT; CDR2 reads FQNNGV. There are 15 residues in the CDR3. This chain's CDR3 is CASRLAGGRADTQYF. CDR3 nucleotides: TGTGCCAGCAGATTAGCGGGAGGTAGAGCAGATACGCAGTATTTT.

The chain employs TRBV12-3 or TRBV12-4 and TRBJ2-3; no clear D gene. The CDR3 runs 13 residues. V dropped 5 bases and J dropped 2 bases, with 8 bases sitting between them. CDR3 in amino acids: CASSNGFTDTQYF. For the CDR3, the DNA is TGTGCCAGCAGTAACGGGTTCACAGATACGCAGTATTTT.

This clonotype has a single count. CDR3 sequence: CSASLASGSYEQYF. The CDR3 DNA reads as TGCAGTGCTAGTTTGGCTAGCGGGAGTTACGAGCAGTACTTC. The chain links TRBV20-1 to TRBJ2-7; 10 nucleotides agree with TRBD2. Per germline, CDR1 DFQATT and CDR2 SNEGSKA (reference sequence). The trim removed 3 bases at V and 4 bases at J, leaving 6 bases unmatched. The CDR3 contains 14 residues.

The chain links TRBV6-5 to TRBJ2-3, with D uncertain. Germline lookup yields CDR1 MNHEY and CDR2 SVGAGI. This CDR3 region has 13 residues. The ends were cut back, 2 bases at V and 5 bases at J, with 8 bases in the middle. CDR3 in amino acids: CASSYGLGDTQYF. As DNA, the CDR3 is TGTGCCAGCAGTTACGGGCTCGGAGATACGCAGTATTTT.

This clonotype was detected only a few times. This sequence joins TRBV20-1 and TRBJ2-1, with TRBD2 identical over 12 bases. The CDR3 sequence is 13 residues long. Germline trimming cut 5 bases from V and 9 bases from J; bases unmatched to any gene: 5. Germline CDR1 is DFQATT and CDR2 is SNEGSKA (reference sequence). CDR3 DNA: TGCAGTGCTGAGACTAGCGGGAGACCTGAGCAGTTCTTC. Encoded protein: CSAETSGRPEQFF.

CDR3 coding DNA: TGCGCCAGCAGCTTGGACAGTACACCCTACGAGCAGTACTTC. It translates to CASSLDSTPYEQYF. The rearrangement links TRBV5-1 to TRBJ2-7; no definite D call. The germline gives CDR1 SGHRS, CDR2 YFSETQ. The CDR3 is made up of 14 amino acids. V gave up 0 bases and J gave up 2 bases, with 9 bases separating them. Combining the CDR3 with reference TRBV5-1 and TRBJ2-7 gives the whole variable domain KAGVTQTPRYLIKTRGQQVTLSCSPISGHRSVSWYQQTPGQGLQFLFEYFSETQRNKGNFPGRFSGRQFSNSRSEMNVSTLELGDSALYLCASSLDSTPYEQYFGPGTRLTVT.

This clonotype was seen more than once but under ten times. The chain uses TRBV6-5 and TRBJ2-7; TRBD2 might be the D (5 bases). V was cut by 2 bases and J by 5 bases, with 10 bases left in between. CDR3 length: 13 amino acids. The germline gives CDR1 MNHEY, CDR2 SVGAGI. CDR3 nucleotides: TGTGCCAGCAGTTACGGGGTCGGGGACGAGCAGTACTTC. Residues: CASSYGVGDEQYF.

This clonotype was observed a few times. The chain has TRBV20-1 and TRBJ2-7; 9 nucleotides match TRBD2. This CDR3 is 14 amino acids long. J was trimmed by 3 bases and V by 3 bases; bases with no gene match: 6. CDR1 is DFQATT, CDR2 SNEGSKA, per germline (reference sequence). The CDR3 DNA reads as TGCAGTGCTAGCGTGGCGGGAGGGATCTACGAGCAGTACTTC. It translates to CSASVAGGIYEQYF.

This clonotype has just a few counts. The rearrangement joins TRBV28 to TRBJ2-2; 7 nucleotides line up with TRBD1. The trim removed 4 bases at V and 4 bases at J, leaving 3 bases unmatched. The CDR3 runs to 14 residues. From germline, CDR1 is MDHEN and CDR2 SYDVKM. The CDR3 DNA sequence: TGTGCCAGCAGTTGGCAGGGGGTCACCGGGGAGCTGTTTTTT. This translates into CASSWQGVTGELFF.

V is TRBV5-1 and J is TRBJ1-3; D gene unclear. V was shortened by 4 bases and J by 0 bases, with 14 bases between the two germline ends. Per germline, CDR1 SGHRS and CDR2 YFSETQ. CDR3 size: 16 residues. The CDR3 reads CASSPLGPGSGNTIYF. CDR3 DNA: TGCGCCAGCAGCCCCTTGGGTCCCGGCTCTGGAAACACCATATATTTT. Based on the CDR3 plus reference TRBV5-1 and TRBJ1-3, the full variable domain is KAGVTQTPRYLIKTRGQQVTLSCSPISGHRSVSWYQQTPGQGLQFLFEYFSETQRNKGNFPGRFSGRQFSNSRSEMNVSTLELGDSALYLCASSPLGPGSGNTIYFGEGSWLTVV.

CDR3 bases: TGCGCCAGCAAGATCGGTTGGGGTTCTGGAAACACCATATATTTT. This encodes CASKIGWGSGNTIYF. The chain employs TRBV5-1 and TRBJ1-3, with D hard to call. Germline CDR1 is SGHRS and CDR2 is YFSETQ. The V gene lost 6 bases and the J gene lost 1 base, with 14 bases spanning the gap. The CDR3 covers 15 residues.

This clonotype was recorded once. The chain links TRBV27 to TRBJ2-7; a possible D gene is TRBD1 (7 bases). The V and J ends lost 3 bases and 2 bases respectively, with 14 bases between them. CDR1 MNHEY and CDR2 SMNVEV come from the germline V gene (reference sequence). This CDR3 has 15 residues. The CDR3 DNA reads as TGTGCCAGCAGTTTCGGCGGGACAGCGGCCTACGAGCAGTACTTC. This encodes CASSFGGTAAYEQYF.

V usage is TRBV27 and J usage is TRBJ2-2, with D hard to call. CDR1 is MNHEY, CDR2 SMNVEV, per germline (reference sequence). V lost 2 bases, J lost 7 bases, and 5 bases lay in between. This CDR3 contains 12 residues. The CDR3 DNA reads as TGTGCCAGCAGTTTAATCGGCGGGGAGCTGTTTTTT. As protein: CASSLIGGELFF.

There are a few counts of this clonotype. The V gene is TRBV7-8, the J gene TRBJ2-3; D is perhaps TRBD2 (7 bases). Germline assignment: CDR1 SGHVS and CDR2 FQNEAQ. This CDR3 contains 16 residues. Between the trimmed V and J ends, which lost 5 bases and 3 bases, there was a span of 18 bases. The CDR3, as DNA: TGTGCCAGCAGCCAGCAGGAGGGAGGGGGTACAGATACGCAGTATTTT. Translating it yields CASSQQEGGGTDTQYF.

Many counts were recorded for this clonotype. This rearrangement joins TRBV12-3 or TRBV12-4 to TRBJ2-1; 8 nucleotides match TRBD2. Losses at the gene ends were 6 bases for V and 0 bases for J; bases not matched to a gene: 4. CDR3 length equals 15 residues. CDR3 loop: CASSLSGSSYNEQFF. The CDR3 region has the DNA TGTGCCAGCAGCTTAAGCGGGAGCTCCTACAATGAGCAGTTCTTC.

The chain recombines TRBV6-5 with TRBJ2-7, with 9 bases fitting TRBD1. The CDR3 runs to 15 residues. The V and J ends lost 5 bases and 4 bases, in that order; junction bases with no gene match: 9. Germline V lookup: CDR1 MNHEY, CDR2 SVGAGI. CDR3 in amino acids: CASSPFRDRAYEQYF. The CDR3 DNA reads as TGTGCCAGCAGTCCATTCCGGGACAGGGCTTACGAGCAGTACTTC.